Below are 4 T cell receptor beta chains sequenced from a single sample in a study of cytomegalovirus exposure and HLA in healthy donors. The PCR had 60 Vbeta and 13 Jbeta primers. TCRdb keeps only in-frame clones here, not all; method: immunoSEQ multiplex PCR. The table includes 150,000 to 200,000 clones, around four fifths detected once. Sequencing was performed on PBMCs. Every receptor here comes from a woman in her thirties or forties in good health and CMV-seronegative.

CDR3 sequence (DNA): TGTGCCATCAGGACACTCACTAACTATGGCTACACCTTC. It specifies CAIRTLTNYGYTF. The V call is TRBV10-3, the J call TRBJ1-2; D not certain. V was trimmed by 6 bases and J by 0 bases, leaving 8 bases between them. Germline lookup yields CDR1 ENHRY and CDR2 SYGVKD. The CDR3 length is 13 residues.

The chain joins TRBV10-3 to TRBJ2-1; D call uncertain. V was shortened by 2 bases and J by 0 bases, with 8 bases between the two germline ends. CDR1 and CDR2 from the germline V gene are ENHRY and SYGVKD. This CDR3 contains 15 residues. CDR3: CAISEGLDSYNEQFF. The CDR3 region has the DNA TGTGCCATCAGTGAGGGCCTAGACTCCTACAATGAGCAGTTCTTC.

The gene calls are TRBV30 and TRBJ1-1; D is unresolved. Trimming removed 0 bases at V and 7 bases at J, with 24 bases between. The germline V gene encodes CDR1 GTSNPN and CDR2 SVGIG (reference sequence). The CDR3 runs to 17 residues. This CDR3 reads CAWSVGGSGGLRVEAFF. CDR3 nucleotides: TGTGCCTGGAGTGTAGGTGGGTCAGGAGGGCTGCGGGTTGAAGCTTTCTTT.

The V and J genes are TRBV30 and TRBJ1-4, with D maybe TRBD1 (5 bases). Trimming took 2 bases from V and 7 from J, leaving 11 bases between them. The CDR3 is made up of 13 amino acids. Germline V CDR1 and CDR2: GTSNPN, SVGIG (reference sequence). CDR3 bases: TGTGCCTGGAGTTCCCGGGGGACTGAAAAACTGTTTTTT. This gives the protein CAWSSRGTEKLFF.